The TCR beta chain described here comes from a study of T cells after posttransplantation cyclophosphamide. As regards this clone: As yet, its antigen is unknown.

Cyclophosphamide on days +3 and +4 followed busulfan-fludarabine conditioning and a marrow graft. Clones were read by immunoSEQ multiplex PCR, and TCRdb kept only the in-frame ones, dropping some. The repertoire holds fewer than 5,000 clones, with about two thirds as singletons. The study, taken as a whole, reports: After PTCy, TRB diversity resembled that of CNI/methotrexate controls. Later post-transplant blood repertoires were often dominated by donor CD8+ memory clones. TRB overlap between skin or GI tissue T cells and blood was limited.

Germline CDR1 is SGHNT and CDR2 is YYREEE (reference sequence). After removal of 3 bases from V and 7 bases from J, the junction contained 6 bases not matched to a gene. This CDR3 has 14 residues. The receptor was derived from a male patient aged 60 to 75 who received an allogeneic stem cell transplant from an unrelated donor, was CMV-positive, and had acute GVHD only. Some T cells may arise from the graft donor. The sequencing used PBMCs, collected 362 days after allogeneic stem cell transplant with posttransplant cyclophosphamide. The chain combines TRBV5-4 with TRBJ2-3; 9 bases fit TRBD1. The DNA for the CDR3 is TGTGCCAGCAGCTCCGGGACAGGGCGAAATACGCAGTATTTT. Amino acids: CASSSGTGRNTQYF.